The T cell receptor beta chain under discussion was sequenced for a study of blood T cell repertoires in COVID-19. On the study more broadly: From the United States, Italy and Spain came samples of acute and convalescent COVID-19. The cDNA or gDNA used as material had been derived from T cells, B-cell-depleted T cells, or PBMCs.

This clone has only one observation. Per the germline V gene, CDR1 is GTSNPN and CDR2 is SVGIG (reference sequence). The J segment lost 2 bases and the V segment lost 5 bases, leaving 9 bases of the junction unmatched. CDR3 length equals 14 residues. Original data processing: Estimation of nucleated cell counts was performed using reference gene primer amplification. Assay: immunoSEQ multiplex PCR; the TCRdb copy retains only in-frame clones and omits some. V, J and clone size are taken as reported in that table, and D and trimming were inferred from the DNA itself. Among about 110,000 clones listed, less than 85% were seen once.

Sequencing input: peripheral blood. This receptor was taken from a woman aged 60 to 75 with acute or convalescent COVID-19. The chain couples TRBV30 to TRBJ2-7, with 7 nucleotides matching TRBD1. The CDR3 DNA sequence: TGTGCCTGGGAACTTCCCGGGACAGCCTACGAGCAGTACTTC. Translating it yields CAWELPGTAYEQYF.